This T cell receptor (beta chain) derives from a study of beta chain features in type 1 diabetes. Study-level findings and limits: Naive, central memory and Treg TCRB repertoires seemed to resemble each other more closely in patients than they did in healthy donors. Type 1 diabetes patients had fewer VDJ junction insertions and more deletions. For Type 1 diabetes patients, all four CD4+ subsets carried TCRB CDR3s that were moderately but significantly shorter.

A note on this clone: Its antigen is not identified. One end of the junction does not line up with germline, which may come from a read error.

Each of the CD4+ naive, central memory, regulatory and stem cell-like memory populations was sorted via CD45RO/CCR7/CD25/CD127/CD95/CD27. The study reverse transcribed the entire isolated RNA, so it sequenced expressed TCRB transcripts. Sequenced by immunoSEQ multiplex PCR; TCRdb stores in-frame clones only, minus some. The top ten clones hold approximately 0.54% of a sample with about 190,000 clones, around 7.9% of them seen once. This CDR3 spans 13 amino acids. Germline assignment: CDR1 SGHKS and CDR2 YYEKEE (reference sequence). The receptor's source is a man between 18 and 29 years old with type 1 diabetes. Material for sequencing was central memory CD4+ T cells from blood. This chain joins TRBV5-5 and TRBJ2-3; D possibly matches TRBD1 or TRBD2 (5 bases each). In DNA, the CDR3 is TGTGCCAGCAACTTGAGGGGTGAGGATACGCAGTATTTT. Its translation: CASNLRGEDTQYF.